What follows are 5 T cell receptor beta chains derived from one specimen sequenced in a study of blood T cell repertoires in COVID-19. Libraries were prepared by immunoSEQ multiplex PCR; TCRdb keeps only in-frame clonotypes and omits some of them. The sample shows around 250,000 clones, about 87% of them seen only once. Sequencing was performed on peripheral blood. The receptors originated from a woman in her 70s with COVID-19, enrolled during active disease.

V usage is TRBV19 and J usage is TRBJ2-1; D possibly corresponds to TRBD2 (5 bases). Trimming removed 5 bases at V and 6 bases at J, with 17 bases between. The CDR3 is 15 residues long. Germline CDR1 and CDR2: LNHDA and SQIVND (reference sequence). The CDR3 loop is CASSRRASGINEQFF. CDR3 DNA: TGTGCCAGTAGTCGGCGGGCTAGTGGAATCAATGAGCAGTTCTTC. The variable domain in full, completed from reference TRBV19 and TRBJ2-1, reads DGGITQSPKYLFRKEGQNVTLSCEQNLNHDAMYWYRQDPGQGLRLIYYSQIVNDFQKGDIAEGYSVSREKKESFPLTVTSAQKNPTAFYLCASSRRASGINEQFFGPGTRLTVL.

The chain carries TRBV30 and TRBJ1-2; D remains unclear. There are 12 residues in the CDR3. The V end lost 4 bases, the J end lost 4 bases, and 10 bases lay between the germline ends. CDR1 is GTSNPN and CDR2 is SVGIG in the germline V gene (reference sequence). The CDR3 region is CAWTAAAYGYTF. For the CDR3, the DNA is TGTGCCTGGACGGCGGCCGCCTATGGCTACACCTTC.

The rearrangement links TRBV3-1 (or the pseudogene TRBV3-2) to TRBJ1-5; D remains unclear. This CDR3 contains 13 residues. Germline V lookup: CDR1 LGHDT, CDR2 YNNKEL (reference sequence). The V gene lost 0 bases and the J gene lost 6 bases, with 6 bases spanning the gap. CDR3 amino acids: CASSQDVRQPQHF. The DNA for the CDR3 is TGTGCCAGCAGCCAAGATGTCCGTCAGCCCCAGCATTTT.

The rearrangement joins TRBV30 to TRBJ2-7; the match to TRBD2 covers 7 bases. This CDR3 comprises 13 residues. In germline, CDR1 is GTSNPN, CDR2 SVGIG (reference sequence). The V segment lost 2 bases and the J segment 1 base; nucleotides outside the gene matches: 2. CDR3 amino acids: CAWSLAGSYEQYF. CDR3 nucleotides: TGTGCCTGGAGTTTAGCGGGTTCCTACGAGCAGTACTTC.

The chain carries TRBV19 and TRBJ2-5, with TRBD2 matching 10 bases. The CDR3 has 16 amino acids. The V gene end was trimmed by 4 bases and the J gene end by 3 bases; junction bases not matched to a gene: 8. Per the germline V gene, CDR1 is LNHDA and CDR2 is SQIVND (reference sequence). The CDR3 reads CASSKGTSVGKETQYF. DNA of the CDR3: TGTGCCAGTAGTAAAGGGACTAGCGTGGGAAAAGAGACCCAGTACTTC.